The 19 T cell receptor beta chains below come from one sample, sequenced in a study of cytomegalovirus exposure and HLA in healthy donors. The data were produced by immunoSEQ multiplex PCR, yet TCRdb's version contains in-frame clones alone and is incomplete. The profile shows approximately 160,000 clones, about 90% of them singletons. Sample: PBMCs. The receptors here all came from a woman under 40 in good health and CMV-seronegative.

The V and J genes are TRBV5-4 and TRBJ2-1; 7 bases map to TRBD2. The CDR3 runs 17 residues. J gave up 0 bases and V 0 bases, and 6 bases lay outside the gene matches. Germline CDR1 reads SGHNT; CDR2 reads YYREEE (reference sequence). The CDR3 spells CASSLASGVSSYNEQFF. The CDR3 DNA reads TGTGCCAGCAGCTTGGCCAGCGGGGTCAGCTCCTACAATGAGCAGTTCTTC.

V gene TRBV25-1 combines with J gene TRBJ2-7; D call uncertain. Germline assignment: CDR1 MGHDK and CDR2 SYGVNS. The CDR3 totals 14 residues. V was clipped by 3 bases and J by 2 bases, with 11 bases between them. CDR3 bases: TGTGCCAGCAGTGACAAGGCCGGACCCTACGAGCAGTACTTC. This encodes CASSDKAGPYEQYF.

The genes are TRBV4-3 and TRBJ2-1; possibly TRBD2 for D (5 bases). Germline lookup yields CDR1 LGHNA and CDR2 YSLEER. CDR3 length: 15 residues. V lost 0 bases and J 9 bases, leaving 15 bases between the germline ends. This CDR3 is CASSQDALVGPEQFF. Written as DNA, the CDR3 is TGCGCCAGCAGCCAAGATGCACTAGTTGGGCCTGAGCAGTTCTTC.

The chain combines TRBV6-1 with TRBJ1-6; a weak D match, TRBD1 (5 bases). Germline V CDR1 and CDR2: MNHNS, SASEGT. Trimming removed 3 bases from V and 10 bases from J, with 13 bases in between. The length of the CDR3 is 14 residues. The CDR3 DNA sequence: TGTGCCAGCAGTGATAAAGGGGTGGTCTCACCCCTCCACTTT. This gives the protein CASSDKGVVSPLHF.

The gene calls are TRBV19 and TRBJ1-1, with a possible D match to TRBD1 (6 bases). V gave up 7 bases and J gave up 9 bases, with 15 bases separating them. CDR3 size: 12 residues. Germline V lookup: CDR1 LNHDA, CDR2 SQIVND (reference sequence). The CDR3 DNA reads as TGTGCCAGTATTGAGCAGGGGATAAAAGCTTTCTTT. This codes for CASIEQGIKAFF.

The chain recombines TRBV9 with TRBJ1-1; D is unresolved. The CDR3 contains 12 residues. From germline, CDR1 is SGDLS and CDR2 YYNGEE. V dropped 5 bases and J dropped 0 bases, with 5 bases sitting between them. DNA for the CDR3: TGTGCCAGCAGTAAGGTGAACACTGAAGCTTTCTTT. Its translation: CASSKVNTEAFF.

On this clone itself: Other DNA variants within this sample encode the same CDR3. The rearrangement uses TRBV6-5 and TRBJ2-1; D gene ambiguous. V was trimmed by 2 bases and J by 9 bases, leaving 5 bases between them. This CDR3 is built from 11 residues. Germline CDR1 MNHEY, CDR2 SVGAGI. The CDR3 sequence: CASSYPGEQFF. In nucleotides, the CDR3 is TGTGCCAGCAGTTACCCGGGTGAGCAGTTCTTC.

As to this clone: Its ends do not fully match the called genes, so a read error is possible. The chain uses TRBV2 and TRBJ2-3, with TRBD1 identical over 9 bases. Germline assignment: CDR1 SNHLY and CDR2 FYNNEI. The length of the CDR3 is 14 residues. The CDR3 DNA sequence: TGTGCCAGCATAAAGGACAGGGGCCAAGCGGAGCGGAGTTTT. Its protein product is CASIKDRGQAERSF. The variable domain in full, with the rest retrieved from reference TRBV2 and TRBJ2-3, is EPEVTQTPSHQVTQMGQEVILRCVPISNHLYFYWYRQILGQKVEFLVSFYNNEISEKSEIFDDQFSVERPDGSNFTLKIRSTKLEDSAMYFCASIKDRGQAERSFGPGTRLTVL.

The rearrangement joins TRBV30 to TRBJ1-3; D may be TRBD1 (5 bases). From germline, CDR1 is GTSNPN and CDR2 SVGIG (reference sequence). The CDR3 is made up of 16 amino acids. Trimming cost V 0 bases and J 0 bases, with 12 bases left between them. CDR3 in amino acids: CAWSVGRTNSGNTIYF. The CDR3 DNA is TGTGCCTGGAGTGTTGGCAGGACAAACTCTGGAAACACCATATATTTT.

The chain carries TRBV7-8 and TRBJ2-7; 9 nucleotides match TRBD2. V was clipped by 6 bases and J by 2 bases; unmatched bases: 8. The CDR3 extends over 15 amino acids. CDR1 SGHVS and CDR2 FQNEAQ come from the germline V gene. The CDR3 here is CASRGASGDPYEQYF. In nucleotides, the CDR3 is TGTGCCAGCAGGGGGGCTAGCGGGGATCCCTACGAGCAGTACTTC.

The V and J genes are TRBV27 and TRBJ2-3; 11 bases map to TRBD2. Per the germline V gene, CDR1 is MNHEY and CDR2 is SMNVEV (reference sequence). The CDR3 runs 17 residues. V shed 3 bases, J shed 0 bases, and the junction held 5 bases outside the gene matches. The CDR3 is CASSFQPSGRSTDTQYF. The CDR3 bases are TGTGCCAGCAGTTTCCAACCTAGCGGGAGGAGCACAGATACGCAGTATTTT.

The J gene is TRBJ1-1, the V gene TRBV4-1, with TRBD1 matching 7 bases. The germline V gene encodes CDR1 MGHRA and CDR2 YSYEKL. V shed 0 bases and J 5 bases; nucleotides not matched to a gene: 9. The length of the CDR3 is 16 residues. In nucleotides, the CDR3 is TGCGCCAGCAGCCAAGATCCTGGCAGGGGGGGAACTGAAGCTTTCTTT. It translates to CASSQDPGRGGTEAFF.

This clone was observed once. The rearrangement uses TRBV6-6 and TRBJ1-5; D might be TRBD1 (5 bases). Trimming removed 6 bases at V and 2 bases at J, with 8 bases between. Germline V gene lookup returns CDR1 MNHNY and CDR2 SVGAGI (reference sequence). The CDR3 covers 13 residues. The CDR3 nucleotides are TGTGCCAGCAGGGGACGAGGCAATCAGCCCCAGCATTTT. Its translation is CASRGRGNQPQHF.

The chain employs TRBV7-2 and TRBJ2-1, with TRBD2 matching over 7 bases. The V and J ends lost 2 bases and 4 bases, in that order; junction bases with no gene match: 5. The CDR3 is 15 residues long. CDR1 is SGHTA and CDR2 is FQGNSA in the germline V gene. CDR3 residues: CASSLNPSGYNEQFF. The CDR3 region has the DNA TGTGCCAGCAGCTTAAATCCTAGCGGTTACAATGAGCAGTTCTTC. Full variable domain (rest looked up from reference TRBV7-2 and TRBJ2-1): GAGVSQSPSNKVTEKGKDVELRCDPISGHTALYWYRQSLGQGLEFLIYFQGNSAPDKSGLPSDRFSAERTGGSVSTLTIQRTQQEDSAVYLCASSLNPSGYNEQFFGPGTRLTVL.

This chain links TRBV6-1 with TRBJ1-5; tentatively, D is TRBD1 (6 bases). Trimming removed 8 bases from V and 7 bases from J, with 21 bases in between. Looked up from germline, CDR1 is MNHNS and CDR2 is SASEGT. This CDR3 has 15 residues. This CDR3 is CASRVIRGASQPQHF. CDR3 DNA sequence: TGTGCCAGCCGGGTGATCAGGGGCGCATCGCAGCCCCAGCATTTT.

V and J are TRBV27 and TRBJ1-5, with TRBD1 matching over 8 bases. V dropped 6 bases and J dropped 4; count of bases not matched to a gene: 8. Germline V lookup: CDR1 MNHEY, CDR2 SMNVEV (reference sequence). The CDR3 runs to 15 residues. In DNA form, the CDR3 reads TGTGCCAGCAGCCTCCAGGGGGCCCCAAATCAGCCCCAGCATTTT. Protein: CASSLQGAPNQPQHF.

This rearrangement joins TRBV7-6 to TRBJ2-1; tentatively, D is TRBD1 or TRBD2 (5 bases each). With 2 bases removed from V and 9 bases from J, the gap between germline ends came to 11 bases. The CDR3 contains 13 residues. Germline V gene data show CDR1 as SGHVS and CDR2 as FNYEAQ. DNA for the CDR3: TGTGCCAGCAGCTTACGGGGCCAGCTTGAGCAGTTCTTC. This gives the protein CASSLRGQLEQFF.

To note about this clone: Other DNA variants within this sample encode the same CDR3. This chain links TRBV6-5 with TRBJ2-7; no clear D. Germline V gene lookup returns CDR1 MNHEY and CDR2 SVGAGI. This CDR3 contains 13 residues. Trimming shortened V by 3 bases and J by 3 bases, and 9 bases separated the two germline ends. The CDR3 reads CASSYGENYEQYF. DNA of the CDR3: TGTGCCAGCAGTTATGGGGAAAACTACGAGCAGTACTTC.

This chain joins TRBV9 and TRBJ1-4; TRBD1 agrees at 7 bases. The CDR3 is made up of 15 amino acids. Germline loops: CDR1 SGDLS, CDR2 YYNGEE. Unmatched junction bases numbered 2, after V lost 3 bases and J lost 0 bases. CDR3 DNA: TGTGCCAGCAGCGCACAGGGGTCAACTAATGAAAAACTGTTTTTT. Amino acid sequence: CASSAQGSTNEKLFF.